These 2 T cell receptor beta chains were all obtained from the same sample, sequenced in a study of cytomegalovirus exposure and HLA in healthy donors. Both 60 Vbeta primers and 13 Jbeta primers went into the PCR. TCRdb's table, derived via immunoSEQ multiplex PCR, lists solely in-frame clones and lacks some. The sample consists of about 62,000 clones, 70% to 75% of them appearing once. Sequencing was performed on PBMCs. These receptors all come from a woman aged 25 to 39 in good health and CMV-seronegative.

This chain links TRBV4-1 with TRBJ2-7, with TRBD1 matching 11 bases. There are 15 residues in the CDR3. Per the germline V gene, CDR1 is MGHRA and CDR2 is YSYEKL. V lost 1 base, J lost 6 bases, and 5 bases stayed unmatched. The DNA for the CDR3 is TGCGCCAGCAGCCAAGTTATGGGACAGGGGGTCGAGCAGTACTTC. This translates into CASSQVMGQGVEQYF.

The sample holds one count of this clone. At one of its ends the junction is not consistent with the germline gene, which may arise from a read error. This chain connects TRBV5-4 to TRBJ1-6, with 9 bases aligning to TRBD1. Germline-derived CDR1 and CDR2 are SGHNT and YYREEE (reference sequence). This CDR3 region has 15 residues. The CDR3 spells CASSLDRGVNSPLHF. The DNA for the CDR3 is TGTGCCAGCAGTTTGGACAGGGGAGTAAATTCACCCCTCCACTTT. The full variable domain, completed using reference TRBV5-4 and TRBJ1-6, is ETGVTQSPTHLIKTRGQQVTLRCSSQSGHNTVSWYQQALGQGPQFIFQYYREEENGRGNFPPRFSGLQFPNYSSELNVNALELDDSALYLCASSLDRGVNSPLHFGNGTRLTVT.